Reported below is one TCR beta chain. V dropped 1 base and J dropped 1 base, with 8 bases sitting between them. The CDR3 has 15 amino acids. From germline, CDR1 is SGHAT and CDR2 FQNNGV. In the original processing: From reference gene primer amplification, estimates of nucleated cell counts were derived. Produced via immunoSEQ multiplex PCR; TCRdb's table is partial and in-frame only. V and J calls and clone size are those listed in that table; D and trimming were worked out from the DNA. The profile shows over 90,000 clones, more than 70% of them singletons. This entry comes from a study of blood T cell repertoires in COVID-19. Study summary: The United States, Italy and Spain were the sources of the acute and convalescent COVID-19 samples. The cDNA or gDNA used as material had been derived from T cells, B-cell-depleted T cells, or PBMCs.

The chain uses TRBV11-2 and TRBJ2-1; D possibly corresponds to TRBD2 (6 bases). The source material was peripheral blood. This TCR was recovered from a human donor in a cohort sampled during active COVID-19. The CDR3 sequence: CASSLVAGSYNEQFF. CDR3 bases: TGTGCCAGCAGCTTAGTGGCGGGATCCTACAATGAGCAGTTCTTC.